This passage covers 20 T cell receptor beta chains from one sample sequenced in a study of regulatory T cells in long-lasting Graves disease. In building TCR beta libraries, iRepertoire HTBI primers were used together with Arm-PCR of CDR3 regions. Each CDR3 protein is one row after TCRdb ran MiXCR on the multiplex PCR reads. The repertoire has under 700,000 distinct CDR3 sequences, about 16% of them found once; the top ten carry 20% to 30%. The time point here: newly diagnosed GD, antithyroid drugs for less than 3 months. Preparation of the TCR library used RNA extracted from PBMCs. This sample was shared with a second study, whose subject was T cells in Graves' hyperthyroidism and ophthalmopathy.

This sample comprised peripheral blood mononuclear cells (PBMCs), obtained at new diagnosis, from a patient treated with antithyroid drugs. The receptors here all came from a woman aged 35 to 60 with Graves disease.

At least ten counts were recorded for this clonotype. This chain links TRBV20-1 with TRBJ2-7; 7 nucleotides line up with TRBD2. Germline-derived CDR1 and CDR2 are DFQATT and SNEGSKA (reference sequence). The CDR3 runs to 15 residues. J was trimmed by 6 bases and V by 1 base; bases with no gene match: 12. The CDR3 coding sequence is TGCAGTGCTAGAGCACCTCTAGCGGAGAAGGGCGAGCAGTACTTC. Its protein is CSARAPLAEKGEQYF.

This clonotype was observed a handful of times. The V call is TRBV28, the J call TRBJ1-2, with 7 bases that match TRBD1. The CDR3 covers 14 residues. V was clipped by 4 bases and J by 8 bases; unmatched bases: 10. From germline, CDR1 is MDHEN and CDR2 SYDVKM. CDR3 sequence reads: CASSSPGQPRGYTF. The CDR3 DNA is TGTGCCAGCAGTTCGCCGGGACAGCCAAGGGGCTACACCTTC.

This clonotype has at least ten counts. The chain is built from TRBV5-5 and TRBJ1-5; no firm D call. This CDR3 comprises 17 residues. Between the trimmed V and J ends, which lost 0 bases and 2 bases, there was a span of 15 bases. CDR1 is SGHKS and CDR2 is YYEKEE in the germline V gene (reference sequence). The CDR3 sequence: CASSLDQRFSGNQPQHF. The DNA for the CDR3 is TGTGCCAGCAGCTTGGATCAAAGATTCTCGGGCAATCAGCCCCAGCATTTT. Variable domain in full (rest from reference TRBV5-5 and TRBJ1-5): DAGVTQSPTHLIKTRGQQVTLRCSPISGHKSVSWYQQVLGQGPQFIFQYYEKEERGRGNFPDRFSARQFPNYSSELNVNALLLGDSALYLCASSLDQRFSGNQPQHFGDGTRLSIL.

This clonotype appeared many times. The chain joins TRBV6-1 to TRBJ1-2; TRBD1 matches at 7 bases. The germline V gene has CDR1 MNHNS and CDR2 SASEGT. This CDR3 spans 14 amino acids. The V segment lost 5 bases and the J segment 8 bases; nucleotides outside the gene matches: 11. CDR3 residues: CASSPSGGANGYTF. The CDR3 DNA follows: TGTGCCAGCAGTCCATCAGGGGGAGCGAACGGCTACACCTTC.

This clonotype was seen more than once but under ten times. The chain uses TRBV20-1 and TRBJ2-1; 10 bases line up with TRBD1. Germline CDR1 is DFQATT and CDR2 is SNEGSKA (reference sequence). The junction had 9 bases not matched to a gene; V was cut back by 4 bases and J by 6 bases. There are 15 residues in the CDR3. DNA for the CDR3: TGCAGTGCTACCACGGACAGGGGGGGTCCCAATGAGCAGTTCTTC. This sequence encodes CSATTDRGGPNEQFF.

This clonotype occurred many times. The V gene is TRBV29-1, the J gene TRBJ1-1; 11 nucleotides agree with TRBD1. This CDR3 has 13 amino acids. Trimming at V came to 6 bases and at J to 5 bases, leaving 5 bases not matched to a gene. CDR1 and CDR2 (germline): SQVTM, ANQGSEA. The CDR3 DNA is TGCAGCGTGGGGACAGGGGGAATTACTGAAGCTTTCTTT. The encoded protein is CSVGTGGITEAFF.

The V and J genes are TRBV28 and TRBJ1-2; D uncertain. Germline assignment: CDR1 MDHEN and CDR2 SYDVKM. The V end lost 5 bases, the J end lost 3 bases, and 19 bases lay between the germline ends. The CDR3 loop spans 16 amino acids. CDR3 in DNA: TGTGCCAGCAGTATTGGCAGCCATGGAGAGGACTATGGCTACACCTTC. Amino acids: CASSIGSHGEDYGYTF.

This clonotype was picked up many times. The chain links TRBV20-1 to TRBJ2-1; the match to TRBD2 covers 8 bases. Losses at the gene ends were 2 bases for V and 7 bases for J; bases not matched to a gene: 7. Germline V gives CDR1 DFQATT, CDR2 SNEGSKA (reference sequence). CDR3 size: 14 residues. CDR3 region: CSARPGLAVNEQFF. CDR3 DNA: TGCAGTGCTAGACCCGGACTAGCTGTAAATGAGCAGTTCTTC.

Of note for this clonotype: Since a much larger clone is just one base distant, this may be a read error. The chain joins TRBV7-2 to TRBJ1-5; a possible D gene is TRBD1 (5 bases). The germline V gene has CDR1 SGHTA and CDR2 FQGNSA. The CDR3 covers 13 residues. V lost 5 bases, J lost 6 bases, and 11 bases lay in between. CDR3 loop: CASSGGGGQPQHF. The CDR3 DNA follows: TGTGCCAGCAGCGGGGGGGGGGGTCAGCCCCAGCATTTT.

The chain joins TRBV12-3 or TRBV12-4 to TRBJ2-2; 10 bases match TRBD1. The CDR3 consists of 16 residues. V was clipped by 5 bases and J by 2 bases; unmatched bases: 5. For the CDR3, the DNA is TGTGCCAGCAGTCGCCAGACAGGGGGCAACACCGGGGAGCTGTTTTTT. Its translation is CASSRQTGGNTGELFF.

This clonotype was observed a handful of times. The chain combines TRBV4-2 with TRBJ2-1, with no clear D. V lost 0 bases, J lost 7 bases, and 10 bases lay in between. Germline lookup yields CDR1 LGHNA and CDR2 YNFKEQ. This CDR3 contains 14 residues. CDR3 coding DNA: TGTGCCAGCAGCCAAGATGCCGGTGGGAATGAGCAGTTCTTC. Its protein product is CASSQDAGGNEQFF.

V and J are TRBV2 and TRBJ1-5, with D possibly matching TRBD1 (6 bases). The germline CDR1 and CDR2 sequences are SNHLY and FYNNEI. V dropped 8 bases and J dropped 7 bases, with 15 bases sitting between them. The CDR3 runs 13 residues. This CDR3 is CASHLAGDQPQHF. The CDR3 DNA reads as TGTGCCAGCCACCTGGCAGGGGACCAGCCCCAGCATTTT.

Concerning this clonotype itself: A clone one base away is much larger, so this may be a read error. The chain has TRBV6-5 and TRBJ2-5; TRBD2 might be the D (5 bases). The CDR3 extends over 16 amino acids. Germline V CDR1 and CDR2: MNHEY, SVGAGI. CDR3: CAGSYSPDSHMETQYF. The CDR3, as DNA: TGTGCCGGCAGTTACTCCCCGGACTCCCATATGGAGACCCAGTACTTC.

This clonotype came up many times. This chain connects TRBV5-4 to TRBJ1-2; 12 nucleotides align to TRBD1. Unmatched junction bases numbered 5, after V lost 4 bases and J lost 4 bases. This CDR3 has 15 residues. Germline V gene lookup returns CDR1 SGHNT and CDR2 YYREEE (reference sequence). The CDR3 nucleotides are TGTGCCAGCAGCCAGGGACAGGGGGCGGGCTATGGCTACACCTTC. This sequence encodes CASSQGQGAGYGYTF.

The sample holds a few counts of this clonotype. This chain joins TRBV7-8 and TRBJ1-5; D remains ambiguous. Germline V CDR1 and CDR2: SGHVS, FQNEAQ. The CDR3 sequence is 14 residues long. V was pared by 8 bases and J by 6 bases, with 17 bases between. DNA for the CDR3: TGTGCCAGCTCTAATAGGGAGGGAGTTCAGCCCCAGCATTTT. Its translation: CASSNREGVQPQHF.

The V gene is TRBV20-1, the J gene TRBJ2-5, with 8 bases lining up with TRBD2. The V segment lost 5 bases and the J segment 5 bases; nucleotides outside the gene matches: 7. This CDR3 region has 13 residues. The germline gives CDR1 DFQATT, CDR2 SNEGSKA (reference sequence). The CDR3 region is CSAQRGGEETQYF. The CDR3 DNA is TGCAGTGCTCAACGGGGGGGGGAGGAGACCCAGTACTTC.

This clonotype was counted at least ten times. The J gene is TRBJ2-3, the V gene TRBV10-1, with 10 positions matching TRBD2. V lost 2 bases and J lost 3; bases outside the gene matches: 5. The germline V gene encodes CDR1 WNHNN and CDR2 SYGVQD (reference sequence). The CDR3 has 16 amino acids. CDR3 protein: CASSERASGGTDTQYF. CDR3 DNA: TGCGCCAGCAGTGAGAGGGCTAGCGGGGGAACAGATACGCAGTATTTT.

This clonotype was seen ten or more times. The chain uses TRBV28 and TRBJ1-2; TRBD1 aligns across 8 bases. Germline CDR1 reads MDHEN; CDR2 reads SYDVKM. This CDR3 comprises 14 residues. V was pared by 5 bases and J by 6 bases, with 8 bases of the junction left unmatched. The chain's CDR3 is CASSVPGTGDGYTF. CDR3 sequence (DNA): TGTGCCAGCAGTGTACCAGGGACAGGAGATGGCTACACCTTC.

The chain links TRBV5-1 to TRBJ2-6, with D perhaps matching TRBD1 (6 bases). The CDR3 contains 20 residues. Germline CDR1 SGHRS, CDR2 YFSETQ. V was pared by 0 bases and J by 2 bases, with 21 bases between. CDR3 in amino acids: CASSLAGTILAHPGANVLTF. DNA of the CDR3: TGCGCCAGCAGCTTGGCCGGGACAATATTGGCTCATCCTGGGGCCAACGTCCTGACTTTC.

This clonotype was counted at least ten times. The J gene is TRBJ1-1, the V gene TRBV18; D is possibly TRBD1 (6 bases). Deletions cut 3 bases from V and 0 bases from J, with 14 bases between. Germline V CDR1 and CDR2: KGHSH, LQKENI. The CDR3 is 16 residues long. The CDR3 coding sequence is TGTGCCAGCTCACCTCAGGGTGGGGGCATGAACACTGAAGCTTTCTTT. This translates into CASSPQGGGMNTEAFF.